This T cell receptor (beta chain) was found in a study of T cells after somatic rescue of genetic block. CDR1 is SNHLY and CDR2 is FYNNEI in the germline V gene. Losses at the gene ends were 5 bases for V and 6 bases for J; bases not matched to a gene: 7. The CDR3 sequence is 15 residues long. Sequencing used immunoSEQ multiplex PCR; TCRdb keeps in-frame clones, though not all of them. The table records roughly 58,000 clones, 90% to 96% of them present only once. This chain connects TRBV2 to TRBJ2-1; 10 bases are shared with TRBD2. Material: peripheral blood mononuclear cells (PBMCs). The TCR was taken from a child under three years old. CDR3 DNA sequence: TGTGCCAGCAGTACACTTAGCGGGAGGTTCAATGAGCAGTTCTTC. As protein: CASSTLSGRFNEQFF.